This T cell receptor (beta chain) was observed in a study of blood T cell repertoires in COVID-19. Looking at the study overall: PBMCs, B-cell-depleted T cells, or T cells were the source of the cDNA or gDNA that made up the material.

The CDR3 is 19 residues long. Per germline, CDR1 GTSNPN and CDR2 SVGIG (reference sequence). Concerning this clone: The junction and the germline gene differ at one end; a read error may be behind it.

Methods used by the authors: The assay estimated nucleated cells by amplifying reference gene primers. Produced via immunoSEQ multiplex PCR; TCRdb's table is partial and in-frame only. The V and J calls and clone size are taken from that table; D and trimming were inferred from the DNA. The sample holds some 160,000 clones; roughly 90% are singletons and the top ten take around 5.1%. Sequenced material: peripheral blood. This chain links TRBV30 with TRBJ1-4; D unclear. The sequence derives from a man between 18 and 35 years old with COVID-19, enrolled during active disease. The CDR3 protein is CAWSDGRVFGNATNEKLLF. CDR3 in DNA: TGTGCCTGGAGTGATGGTCGGGTCTTTGGTAACGCAACTAATGAAAAACTGCTTTTT.